A single sample is the source of the 4 T cell receptor beta chains below, sequenced in a study of T cell repertoires in ileal Crohn's disease. This sample's time point: inflamed ileum from the surgical specimen. Some clones are missing from TCRdb's copy, which holds only in-frame ones; the method was immunoSEQ multiplex PCR. Of thousands of clones listed, about 80% were seen once; the top ten hold approximately 40%. Sequencing was done on a sample of ileal tissue. These receptors were obtained from an adult with Crohn's disease.

The V call is TRBV5-1, the J call TRBJ2-2; the D gene is possibly TRBD2 (6 bases). V lost 1 base, J lost 0 bases, and 10 bases lay in between. The CDR3 is 16 amino acids. Germline lookup yields CDR1 SGHRS and CDR2 YFSETQ. CDR3 sequence: CASSLIGGANTGELFF. CDR3 coding DNA: TGCGCCAGCAGCTTGATCGGGGGAGCGAACACCGGGGAGCTGTTTTTT.

This clone was seen only once. The V and J genes are TRBV6-1 and TRBJ1-2; D may be TRBD1 (6 bases). This CDR3 region has 15 residues. The V and J ends lost 0 bases and 4 bases respectively, with 12 bases between them. Germline CDR1 is MNHNS and CDR2 is SASEGT. In DNA form, the CDR3 reads TGTGCCAGCAGTGAAGCGGGCAGGGGAGGCTATGGCTACACCTTC. It codes for CASSEAGRGGYGYTF.

This clone was picked up a small number of times. The chain has TRBV6-5 and TRBJ1-3, with a possible D match to TRBD1 (5 bases). The ends were cut back, 4 bases at V and 0 bases at J, with 13 bases in the middle. Germline loops: CDR1 MNHEY, CDR2 SVGAGI. The CDR3 has 16 residues. CDR3 residues: CASSSPGRGSGNTIYF. CDR3 sequence (DNA): TGTGCCAGCAGTTCCCCGGGACGCGGCTCTGGAAACACCATATATTTT.

The J gene is TRBJ1-1, the V gene TRBV30; D may be TRBD1 (5 bases). The CDR3 consists of 13 residues. The germline CDR1 and CDR2 sequences are GTSNPN and SVGIG (reference sequence). The germline V and J ends were trimmed by 2 bases and 5 bases, with 12 bases remaining between them. This CDR3 is CAWSLQRGTEAFF. In DNA, the CDR3 is TGTGCCTGGAGTCTTCAACGGGGGACTGAAGCTTTCTTT.